Listed below are T cell receptor beta chains from one sample, sequenced in a study of blood T cell repertoires in COVID-19. Sequencing used immunoSEQ multiplex PCR; TCRdb keeps in-frame clones, though not all of them. The sample yields hundreds of thousands of clones, approximately 90% seen once. Sequenced sample: peripheral blood. The source of these receptors is a woman aged 25 to 39 with active or convalescent COVID-19. Each CDR3 is given without its conserved first and last residue. Each record gives: D gene, V gene, CDR3 protein. D genes are given only for firm matches.

D gene: .
V gene: TRBV27
CDR3 protein: ASSLLGILGDEKLF

D gene: TRBD1
V gene: TRBV10-1
CDR3 protein: ARGTGRGNTEAF

D gene: TRBD1
V gene: TRBV5-1
CDR3 protein: ASSSTPGTGLNYGYT

D gene: TRBD1
V gene: TRBV10-3
CDR3 protein: AISNPDRGFYEQF

D gene: TRBD2
V gene: TRBV6-1
CDR3 protein: ASSEAKASGGHPGGYEQF

D gene: .
V gene: TRBV6-5
CDR3 protein: ASKGGAMNTEAF

D gene: .
V gene: TRBV14
CDR3 protein: ASRPRRYRDGGNQPQH

D gene: .
V gene: TRBV7-6
CDR3 protein: ASSLGLGGAFDTQY

D gene: .
V gene: TRBV21-1
CDR3 protein: ASSNAWSGQGISVSIYSPLH

D gene: TRBD1
V gene: TRBV5-6
CDR3 protein: ASSLNRGEQY

D gene: .
V gene: TRBV12-3/TRBV12-4
CDR3 protein: ASSSLYNSPLH

D gene: TRBD1
V gene: TRBV19
CDR3 protein: ASSTSRTGGTNQPQH

D gene: TRBD2
V gene: TRBV3-1/TRBV3-2
CDR3 protein: ASSQREGLGDTQY

D gene: .
V gene: TRBV15
CDR3 protein: ATSRDITGGYGYT

D gene: TRBD1
V gene: TRBV19
CDR3 protein: ASSIVDRGGYGLWDTEAF

D gene: .
V gene: TRBV4-2
CDR3 protein: ASSQALAEDNEQF

D gene: .
V gene: TRBV5-1
CDR3 protein: ASSLASIAADYNEQF

D gene: .
V gene: TRBV27
CDR3 protein: ASSFSLRVSYNSPLH

D gene: TRBD1
V gene: TRBV6-4
CDR3 protein: ASSLGQGGGYT

D gene: .
V gene: TRBV27
CDR3 protein: ASSPTGPRGYT

D gene: TRBD1
V gene: TRBV5-1
CDR3 protein: ASSPGTGRNEKLF

D gene: TRBD1
V gene: TRBV7-9
CDR3 protein: ASSLEGGQEGNGYT

D gene: .
V gene: TRBV5-1
CDR3 protein: ASAPGGWNQPQH

D gene: .
V gene: TRBV6-5
CDR3 protein: ASRCEGCHEQY

D gene: TRBD1
V gene: TRBV5-4
CDR3 protein: ASSSRTGAYNEQF

D gene: TRBD1
V gene: TRBV27
CDR3 protein: ASNPGTGVGEQY

D gene: .
V gene: TRBV7-2
CDR3 protein: ASSLGTTVGTDTQY

D gene: .
V gene: TRBV27
CDR3 protein: ASRMQGMNTEAF

D gene: TRBD2
V gene: TRBV7-2
CDR3 protein: ASSFLGTSGSFIGQY

D gene: .
V gene: TRBV21-1
CDR3 protein: ASSIPGRDRVRIYGYT

D gene: .
V gene: TRBV7-2
CDR3 protein: ASSLPVQGHSGNTIY

D gene: .
V gene: TRBV5-1
CDR3 protein: ASSLTGMEDGYT

D gene: TRBD1
V gene: TRBV28
CDR3 protein: ASSLPRGPGKQY

D gene: .
V gene: TRBV30
CDR3 protein: AWAKSMNTEAF

D gene: TRBD1
V gene: TRBV2
CDR3 protein: ASSAPGGTGELGQPQH

D gene: TRBD1
V gene: TRBV15
CDR3 protein: ATSRGGTGVTGELF

D gene: TRBD2
V gene: TRBV2
CDR3 protein: ASSEQLAGQETQY